Following are 22 T cell receptor beta chains from one sample sequenced in a study of cytomegalovirus exposure and HLA in healthy donors. Sequenced by immunoSEQ multiplex PCR; TCRdb stores in-frame clones only, minus some. This table has a few hundred thousand clones, approximately 80% appearing once. The sample consisted of PBMCs. These receptors all come from a woman in her 30s in good health and CMV-seropositive.

The J gene is TRBJ2-2, the V gene TRBV27; D gene ambiguous. Looked up from germline, CDR1 is MNHEY and CDR2 is SMNVEV (reference sequence). This CDR3 comprises 14 residues. V was cut by 6 bases and J by 2 bases, with 10 bases left in between. For the CDR3, the DNA is TGTGCCAGCAGGGTTGGGCCCAACACCGGGGAGCTGTTTTTT. This translates into CASRVGPNTGELFF.

The gene calls are TRBV7-2 and TRBJ2-3; D is perhaps TRBD1 (5 bases). Looked up from germline, CDR1 is SGHTA and CDR2 is FQGNSA. CDR3 length equals 14 residues. V lost 0 bases and J 6 bases, leaving 10 bases between the germline ends. CDR3 sequence: CASSLARRADTQYF. Here the CDR3 DNA reads TGTGCCAGCAGCTTAGCGCGCAGGGCGGATACGCAGTATTTT.

This clone has a handful of counts. CDR3 sequence: CASSLVVFNEQFF. CDR3 DNA: TGTGCCAGCAGTCTAGTCGTTTTTAATGAGCAGTTCTTC. This chain uses TRBV6-6 with TRBJ2-1; D is ambiguous. Trimming removed 5 bases at V and 7 bases at J, with 12 bases between. This CDR3 is built from 13 residues. Germline V lookup: CDR1 MNHNY, CDR2 SVGAGI (reference sequence).

The gene calls are TRBV5-6 and TRBJ1-3; D is undetermined. V was clipped by 2 bases and J by 7 bases, with 13 bases between them. The CDR3 consists of 14 residues. Per germline, CDR1 SGHDT and CDR2 YYEEEE. The CDR3 DNA sequence: TGTGCCAGCAGCTTTGGGATAGGCATGAACACCATATATTTT. It is translated as CASSFGIGMNTIYF.

The chain recombines TRBV29-1 with TRBJ1-2; a weak D match, TRBD1 (6 bases). This CDR3 has 13 amino acids. In germline, CDR1 is SQVTM, CDR2 ANQGSEA. Trimming cost V 4 bases and J 4 bases, with 13 bases left between them. In DNA form, the CDR3 reads TGCAGCGTTGTGGTGGGGGCGGGCTATGGCTACACCTTC. It encodes CSVVVGAGYGYTF.

V usage is TRBV7-2 and J usage is TRBJ2-1; 8 bases are a match to TRBD1. CDR1 and CDR2 from the germline V gene are SGHTA and FQGNSA. The CDR3 sequence is 13 residues long. V shed 5 bases, J shed 7 bases, and the junction held 4 bases outside the gene matches. CDR3 in DNA: TGTGCCAGCAGCCTACAGGGGGTGAATGAGCAGTTCTTC. Its protein is CASSLQGVNEQFF.

This chain uses TRBV7-9 with TRBJ2-7; D ambiguous. The germline CDR1 and CDR2 sequences are SEHNR and FQNEAQ (reference sequence). Trimming left V 1 base short and J 3 bases short, with 4 bases between. The CDR3 spans 12 residues. In DNA form, the CDR3 reads TGTGCCAGCAGCTTAGAGGTCTACGAGCAGTACTTC. It encodes CASSLEVYEQYF.

The genes are TRBV30 and TRBJ2-2; tentatively, D is TRBD2 (6 bases). The germline V gene has CDR1 GTSNPN and CDR2 SVGIG (reference sequence). The CDR3 contains 15 residues. Trimming shortened V by 4 bases and J by 3 bases, and 15 bases separated the two germline ends. Here the CDR3 DNA reads TGTGCCTGGATGACCCCCACGGGGGACACCGGGGAGCTGTTTTTT. Amino acid sequence: CAWMTPTGDTGELFF.

The chain employs TRBV28 and TRBJ2-3; 7 bases align to TRBD1. J lost 2 bases, V lost 7 bases, and 6 bases had no gene match. The CDR3 spans 14 residues. Germline V CDR1 and CDR2: MDHEN, SYDVKM. CDR3 sequence: CASTWTGLTDTQYF. CDR3 nucleotides: TGTGCCAGCACCTGGACAGGCCTCACAGATACGCAGTATTTT.

The chain recombines TRBV9 with TRBJ1-2; a weak D match, TRBD1 (5 bases). Trimming left V 4 bases short and J 0 bases short, with 13 bases between. CDR1 and CDR2 (germline): SGDLS, YYNGEE. The CDR3 is 15 residues long. The CDR3: CASSPWDRTNYGYTF. The DNA for the CDR3 is TGTGCCAGCAGCCCTTGGGACCGTACTAACTATGGCTACACCTTC.

V gene TRBV9 combines with J gene TRBJ2-7; 13 bases agree with TRBD2. V was clipped by 0 bases and J by 4 bases; unmatched bases: 7. The germline V gene has CDR1 SGDLS and CDR2 YYNGEE. The CDR3 covers 17 residues. Here the CDR3 reads CASSVGSGTSGKYEQYF. Written as DNA, the CDR3 is TGTGCCAGCAGCGTAGGTTCCGGGACTAGCGGGAAATACGAGCAGTACTTC. The full variable domain, with the rest looked up from reference TRBV9 and TRBJ2-7, is DSGVTQTPKHLITATGQRVTLRCSPRSGDLSVYWYQQSLDQGLQFLIQYYNGEERAKGNILERFSAQQFPDLHSELNLSSLELGDSALYFCASSVGSGTSGKYEQYFGPGTRLTVT.

The chain carries TRBV10-3 and TRBJ2-7; TRBD1 matches 10 bases. CDR1 and CDR2 (germline): ENHRY, SYGVKD. V was clipped by 5 bases and J by 5 bases; unmatched bases: 3. The CDR3 is made up of 13 amino acids. CDR3 in DNA: TGTGCCATCAGTACCGGACAGGGGGACGAGCAGTACTTC. Encoded protein: CAISTGQGDEQYF.

The table lists this clone with a few counts. The rearrangement links TRBV14 to TRBJ1-5; 9 nucleotides match TRBD1. V lost 3 bases to trimming and J lost 5 bases; unmatched junction nucleotides: 5. Germline CDR1 reads SGHDN; CDR2 reads FVKESK. The CDR3 totals 15 residues. CDR3 sequence: CASSQNRGHHQPQHF. CDR3 DNA sequence: TGTGCCAGCAGCCAGAACAGGGGGCATCATCAGCCCCAGCATTTT.

The CDR3 reads CATARGITTYEQYF. CDR3 bases: TGTGCCACGGCAAGGGGGATCACTACCTACGAGCAGTACTTC. The genes are TRBV27 and TRBJ2-7; possible D gene TRBD1, 6 bases. This CDR3 is built from 14 residues. V was clipped by 10 bases and J by 2 bases, with 18 bases between them. The V gene's germline CDR1 is MNHEY and CDR2 SMNVEV (reference sequence).

V usage is TRBV13 and J usage is TRBJ2-7; the D gene is possibly TRBD1 (5 bases). Germline V gene sequence: CDR1 PRHDT, CDR2 FYEKMQ (reference sequence). The CDR3 is made up of 15 amino acids. V lost 0 bases and J 2 bases, leaving 11 bases between the germline ends. The CDR3 here is CASSLGIGATYEQYF. Written as DNA, the CDR3 is TGTGCCAGCAGCTTAGGCATAGGGGCAACCTACGAGCAGTACTTC.

Turning to this clone: Additional DNA sequences in this sample encode the identical CDR3. This chain connects TRBV5-1 to TRBJ1-2; 8 positions match TRBD1. Trimming at V came to 3 bases and at J to 6 bases, leaving 4 bases not matched to a gene. Germline CDR1 and CDR2: SGHRS and YFSETQ. The CDR3 loop spans 13 amino acids. CDR3: CASSSGQGDGYTF. Here the CDR3 DNA reads TGCGCCAGCAGCTCTGGACAGGGCGATGGCTACACCTTC.

V and J are TRBV27 and TRBJ1-1; TRBD1 aligns across 9 bases. The length of the CDR3 is 14 residues. Germline V lookup: CDR1 MNHEY, CDR2 SMNVEV (reference sequence). Trimming removed 8 bases from V and 0 bases from J; junction bases left unmatched: 4. CDR3 region: CASQGQGLNTEAFF. CDR3 nucleotides: TGTGCCAGCCAAGGACAGGGGCTGAACACTGAAGCTTTCTTT.

The chain couples TRBV6-5 to TRBJ1-1; D remains ambiguous. The germline V gene encodes CDR1 MNHEY and CDR2 SVGAGI. The CDR3 is 12 residues long. The germline V and J ends were trimmed by 8 bases and 7 bases, with 14 bases remaining between them. The CDR3 sequence: CASGNGVDEAFF. CDR3 DNA: TGTGCCAGCGGTAACGGGGTAGATGAAGCTTTCTTT.

There are a few counts of this clone. V is TRBV9 and J is TRBJ1-5, with D tentatively TRBD1 (5 bases). This CDR3 is 14 amino acids long. From germline, CDR1 is SGDLS and CDR2 YYNGEE. V lost 3 bases and J lost 2, with 9 bases in between. CDR3 DNA sequence: TGTGCCAGCAGCGAAGGGGTAGGCAATCAGCCCCAGCATTTT. Its translation is CASSEGVGNQPQHF.

The chain combines TRBV2 with TRBJ1-3; D is possibly TRBD1 (6 bases). Germline values: CDR1 SNHLY, CDR2 FYNNEI. V dropped 5 bases and J dropped 2 bases, with 13 bases sitting between them. This CDR3 is built from 15 residues. The chain's CDR3 is CASSNQGIAGNTIYF. The CDR3 DNA follows: TGTGCCAGCAGTAATCAGGGGATTGCTGGAAACACCATATATTTT. Drawing the rest from reference TRBV2 and TRBJ1-3, the complete variable domain is EPEVTQTPSHQVTQMGQEVILRCVPISNHLYFYWYRQILGQKVEFLVSFYNNEISEKSEIFDDQFSVERPDGSNFTLKIRSTKLEDSAMYFCASSNQGIAGNTIYFGEGSWLTVV.

The chain uses TRBV27 and TRBJ1-1, with TRBD1 matching 8 bases. With 5 bases clipped from V and 6 bases from J, the junction kept 8 bases outside the gene matches. There are 14 residues in the CDR3. The V gene's germline CDR1 is MNHEY and CDR2 SMNVEV (reference sequence). For the CDR3, the DNA is TGTGCCAGCAGTCCGGGGGACAGGCCCCCTGAAGCTTTCTTT. Its protein product is CASSPGDRPPEAFF.

The V call is TRBV6-6, the J call TRBJ1-4; 7 nucleotides match TRBD1. Unmatched junction bases numbered 8, after V lost 9 bases and J lost 7 bases. Germline CDR1 MNHNY, CDR2 SVGAGI (reference sequence). This CDR3 has 13 amino acids. CDR3 nucleotides: TGTGCCAGTAGTCGGACAGGTCTTGAAAAACTGTTTTTT. Translation gives CASSRTGLEKLFF.